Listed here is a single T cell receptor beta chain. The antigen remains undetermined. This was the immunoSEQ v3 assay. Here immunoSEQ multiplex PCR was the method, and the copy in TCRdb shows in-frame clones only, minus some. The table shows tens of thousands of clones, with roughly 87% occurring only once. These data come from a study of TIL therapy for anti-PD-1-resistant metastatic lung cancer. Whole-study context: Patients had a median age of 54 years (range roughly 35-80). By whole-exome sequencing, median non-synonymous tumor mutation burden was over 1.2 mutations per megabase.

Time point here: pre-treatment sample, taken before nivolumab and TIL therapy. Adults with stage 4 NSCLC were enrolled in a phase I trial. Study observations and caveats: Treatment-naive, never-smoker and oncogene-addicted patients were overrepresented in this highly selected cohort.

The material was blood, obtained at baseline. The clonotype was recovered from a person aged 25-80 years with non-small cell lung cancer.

The chain's CDR3 is CASRGDRYNEQFF. In nucleotides, the CDR3 is TGTGCCAGCAGGGGGGACCGTTACAATGAGCAGTTCTTC. The chain joins TRBV19 to TRBJ2-1; possibly TRBD1 for D (7 bases). CDR1 is LNHDA, CDR2 SQIVND, per germline (reference sequence). Trimming removed 9 bases at V and 4 bases at J, with 13 bases between. The CDR3 runs to 13 residues.